The next 19 T cell receptor beta chains were all read from a single sample in a study of identical twins listed by TCRdb under 2016. The receptor library was made with 5' RACE. Reads for this sample came from an Illumina HiSeq 2000. TCRdb ran its own pipeline on the public reads, namely fastp trimming at Q25 and MiXCR clone calling, and kept in-frame beta chains. Under each unique CDR3 protein, matching rows form one entry showing the most common genes and DNA. The table for this sample lists 1.5 million to 2 million distinct CDR3 sequences; more than 30% of them were counted only once. About 0.27% of the sample belongs to the ten largest clones. The source material was cord blood. All receptors derive from a newborn girl in good health.

The chain is built from TRBV12-3 or TRBV12-4 and TRBJ2-7; 8 nucleotides align to TRBD1. With 1 base clipped from V and 2 bases from J, the junction kept 7 bases outside the gene matches. The CDR3 contains 16 residues. The CDR3 reads CASSLGLRDRTYEQYF. The DNA for the CDR3 is TGTGCCAGCAGTTTAGGACTCCGGGACAGGACCTACGAGCAGTACTTC.

This sequence joins TRBV7-2 and TRBJ2-1, with 14 nucleotides matching TRBD2. The CDR3 has 16 amino acids. Germline V gives CDR1 SGHTA, CDR2 FQGNSA. After removal of 3 bases from V and 6 bases from J, the junction contained 4 bases not matched to a gene. The CDR3 DNA sequence: TGTGCCAGCAGCTTCTCCGGGACTAGCGGGAGCAATGAGCAGTTCTTC. Translating it yields CASSFSGTSGSNEQFF.

For this clonotype: At one end, the junction sequence differs from germline, possibly due to a read error. The rearrangement joins TRBV27 to TRBJ2-1, with TRBD2 matching over 11 bases. This CDR3 is built from 14 residues. The germline V gene has CDR1 MNHEY and CDR2 SMNVEV (reference sequence). DNA of the CDR3: TGCGCCAGCAGTTCCCCTAGCGGGAGGAATGAGCAGTTCTTC. It is translated as CASSSPSGRNEQFF.

This rearrangement joins TRBV3-1 to TRBJ2-3; D is possibly TRBD2 (7 bases). Trimming cost V 0 bases and J 6 bases, with 16 bases left between them. Germline CDR1 and CDR2: LGHDT and YNNKEL (reference sequence). CDR3 length: 16 amino acids. CDR3 in amino acids: CASSQDWGGAPDTQYF. The CDR3 nucleotides are TGTGCCAGCAGCCAAGATTGGGGGGGGGCACCGGATACGCAGTATTTT.

This clonotype appeared a few times. The rearrangement links TRBV20-1 to TRBJ1-2; no reliable D call. The germline gives CDR1 DFQATT, CDR2 SNEGSKA (reference sequence). This CDR3 has 12 residues. V was trimmed by 3 bases and J by 2 bases, leaving 7 bases between them. CDR3 residues: CSARYQNYGYTF. The CDR3 DNA reads TGCAGTGCTAGGTACCAGAACTATGGCTACACCTTC.

In regard to this clonotype: This may arise from a read error, as a much more abundant clone is one base away. The chain links TRBV29-1 to TRBJ2-1; D assignment may be TRBD1 or TRBD2 (5 bases each). The DNA end is more similar to TRBJ2-7, so the J call may be wrong. The CDR3 has 15 residues. The germline gives CDR1 SQVTM, CDR2 ANQGSEA. CDR3 nucleotides: TGCAGCGCCCGAGGGCAGGGAAGCCCCTACAATGAGCAGTACTTC. Its protein product is CSARGQGSPYNEQYF.

The chain carries TRBV3-1 and TRBJ2-1; 8 nucleotides agree with TRBD2. This CDR3 contains 17 residues. V lost 1 base, J lost 5 bases, and 10 bases stayed unmatched. Per germline, CDR1 LGHDT and CDR2 YNNKEL (reference sequence). CDR3: CASSQGLGGGSDNEQFF. The CDR3 DNA reads as TGTGCCAGCAGCCAAGGTCTAGGCGGGGGGAGTGACAATGAGCAGTTCTTC.

The chain's CDR3 is CASSHLGVEQYF. CDR3 DNA sequence: TGTGCCAGCAGCCATCTCGGTGTGGAGCAGTACTTC. V gene TRBV3-1 combines with J gene TRBJ2-7; no firm D call. The CDR3 totals 12 residues. The V and J ends lost 3 bases and 7 bases respectively, with 10 bases between them. CDR1 is LGHDT, CDR2 YNNKEL, per germline (reference sequence).

This clonotype showed up just a few times. The CDR3 DNA sequence: TGCAGCGTAAAGAGGGGGATTTACAATGAGCAGTTCTTC. Protein: CSVKRGIYNEQFF. The chain uses TRBV29-1 and TRBJ2-1; D is possibly TRBD1 (6 bases). V was shortened by 6 bases and J by 4 bases, with 13 bases between the two germline ends. The V gene's germline CDR1 is SQVTM and CDR2 ANQGSEA. The CDR3 has 13 residues.

This clonotype showed up many times. J is TRBJ1-4 and V is TRBV6-5; D is unresolved. Germline V CDR1 and CDR2: MNHEY, SVGAGI. This CDR3 has 13 amino acids. Trimming removed 7 bases at V and 0 bases at J, with 6 bases between. The CDR3 bases are TGTGCCAGCACGAGGACAACTAATGAAAAACTGTTTTTT. Encoded protein: CASTRTTNEKLFF.

The chain uses TRBV6-1 and TRBJ1-6; no clear D. CDR1 and CDR2 (germline): MNHNS, SASEGT. This CDR3 is built from 16 residues. Trimming removed 1 base at V and 7 bases at J, with 14 bases between. Here the CDR3 reads CASSEEVVSGNSPLHF. CDR3 sequence (DNA): TGTGCCAGCAGTGAAGAGGTGGTGAGCGGGAATTCACCCCTCCACTTT.

The chain has TRBV30 and TRBJ2-1; D uncertain. V dropped 4 bases and J dropped 2 bases, with 3 bases sitting between them. The CDR3 loop spans 11 amino acids. CDR1 and CDR2 (germline): GTSNPN, SVGIG (reference sequence). CDR3 sequence: CAWTPYNEQFF. The CDR3 nucleotides are TGTGCCTGGACTCCCTACAATGAGCAGTTCTTC.

This clonotype appeared a few times. The V gene is TRBV12-3 or TRBV12-4, the J gene TRBJ2-5; 7 bases map to TRBD2. The CDR3 loop spans 14 amino acids. V shed 3 bases and J 7 bases; nucleotides not matched to a gene: 8. The CDR3 reads CASSLEGGPWTQYF. CDR3 sequence (DNA): TGTGCCAGCAGTTTGGAGGGAGGGCCGTGGACCCAGTACTTC.

V usage is TRBV11-2 and J usage is TRBJ2-1; D is uncertain. V was shortened by 5 bases and J by 6 bases, with 14 bases between the two germline ends. Germline CDR1 SGHAT, CDR2 FQNNGV. This CDR3 region has 14 residues. In DNA form, the CDR3 reads TGTGCCAGCAGCGTAGCAATCCTCGTCAATGAGCAGTTCTTC. Translation: CASSVAILVNEQFF.

In the case of this clonotype: The junction shows a germline mismatch at one end, possibly a read error. The chain joins TRBV20-1 to TRBJ1-6, with D hard to call. CDR3 size: 16 residues. The germline V gene encodes CDR1 DFQATT and CDR2 SNEGSKA (reference sequence). CDR3 amino acids: CSARNPTSSYNSPPHF. CDR3 bases: TGCAGTGCTAGAAATCCCACGAGCTCCTATAATTCACCCCCCCACTTT.

V usage is TRBV6-2 or TRBV6-3 and J usage is TRBJ2-3, with 13 bases matching TRBD2. J lost 11 bases, V lost 7 bases, and 9 bases had no gene match. CDR1 is MNHEY and CDR2 is SVGEGT in the germline V gene. The CDR3 has 14 amino acids. The CDR3 nucleotides read TGTGCCAGCAACCGAGGGACTAGCGGGGCCCGGCAGTATTTT. As protein: CASNRGTSGARQYF.

The CDR3 nucleotides read TGCAGTGCTAGTCACGCCCGGTACAGAGGTCCCTCCTACAATGAGCAGTACTTC. Protein product: CSASHARYRGPSYNEQYF. The rearrangement uses TRBV20-1 and TRBJ2-5; D not certain. V was pared by 3 bases and J by 11 bases, with 34 bases between. This CDR3 is built from 18 residues. The V gene's germline CDR1 is DFQATT and CDR2 SNEGSKA (reference sequence).

The genes are TRBV5-1 and TRBJ2-1, with 7 bases matching TRBD2. This CDR3 comprises 16 residues. Germline CDR1 SGHRS, CDR2 YFSETQ. The ends lost 1 base at V and 3 bases at J; junction bases unmatched: 7. CDR3: CASSLIAGELYNEQFF. CDR3 nucleotide sequence: TGCGCCAGCAGCTTGATTGCGGGGGAACTCTACAATGAGCAGTTCTTC.

The V call is TRBV27, the J call TRBJ1-6, with D unclear. With 2 bases removed from V and 11 bases from J, the gap between germline ends came to 16 bases. This CDR3 contains 15 residues. Germline V CDR1 and CDR2: MNHEY, SMNVEV (reference sequence). The CDR3 DNA follows: TGTGCCAGCAGTTTAAAATTGCCGGTGAGGGCACCCCTCCACTTT. Residues: CASSLKLPVRAPLHF.